The 26 T cell receptor beta chains in this list originate from one sample, sequenced in a study of early T cells in non-severe SARS-CoV-2 infection. TCRdb fed the 5' RACE reads into MiXCR, producing one record per CDR3 protein. This sample yields about 46,000 distinct CDR3 sequences, of which about 5.2% are seen a single time; 5.4% belongs to the top ten. Sequenced here: whole blood, sampled at baseline. The receptor source for this set is an adult who was a healthcare worker with PCR-confirmed SARS-CoV-2 infection or an uninfected control (not recorded which).

Many counts were recorded for this clonotype. The chain combines TRBV20-1 with TRBJ2-3; 13 bases fit TRBD2. The CDR3 runs 16 residues. In germline, CDR1 is DFQATT, CDR2 SNEGSKA (reference sequence). The CDR3: CSVYGGTSGKADTQYF. CDR3 bases: TGCAGCGTTTACGGGGGGACTAGCGGGAAGGCAGATACGCAGTATTTT.

The rearrangement uses TRBV29-1 and TRBJ2-3; D call uncertain. With 7 bases removed from V and 4 bases from J, the gap between germline ends came to 6 bases. This CDR3 is built from 10 residues. In germline, CDR1 is SQVTM, CDR2 ANQGSEA. CDR3 in DNA: TGCAGCGGCTGGGCAGATACGCAGTATTTT. Translated: CSGWADTQYF.

V is TRBV14 and J is TRBJ2-1, with TRBD1 identical over 7 bases. The CDR3 spans 13 residues. Trimming cost V 1 base and J 14 bases; bases outside gene matches: 8. The V gene's germline CDR1 is SGHDN and CDR2 FVKESK. This CDR3 reads CASSQANRGREFF. Written as DNA, the CDR3 is TGTGCCAGCAGCCAAGCCAACAGGGGCCGGGAGTTCTTC.

This clonotype was seen many times. The gene calls are TRBV11-2 and TRBJ2-7, with unresolved D. Germline assignment: CDR1 SGHAT and CDR2 FQNNGV. V lost 2 bases and J 4 bases, leaving 9 bases between the germline ends. The CDR3 is 13 residues long. This CDR3 reads CASSLWVGYEQYF. CDR3 DNA: TGTGCCAGCAGCTTATGGGTGGGATACGAGCAGTACTTC. The variable domain in full, with the rest retrieved from reference TRBV11-2 and TRBJ2-7, is EAGVAQSPRYKIIEKRQSVAFWCNPISGHATLYWYQQILGQGPKLLIQFQNNGVVDDSQLPKDRFSAERLKGVDSTLKIQPAKLEDSAVYLCASSLWVGYEQYFGPGTRLTVT.

This clonotype was recorded at least ten times. The V call is TRBV12-3 or TRBV12-4, the J call TRBJ2-1, with TRBD2 matching over 11 bases. V was clipped by 6 bases and J by 7 bases; unmatched bases: 2. This CDR3 is 13 amino acids long. The CDR3 nucleotides read TGTGCCAGCAGACTAGCGGGAGAAAATGAGCAGTTCTTC. Protein: CASRLAGENEQFF.

At least ten counts were recorded for this clonotype. The CDR3 ends on some other residue instead of the conserved phenylalanine or tryptophan, so this is likely a read error. The DNA is omitted, as the CDR3 cannot be located on it reliably, and the CDR3 follows TCRdb's listing. The chain joins TRBV11-2 to TRBJ1-2; the table's D call, TRBD1, has no DNA check behind it. The germline CDR1 and CDR2 sequences are SGHAT and FQNNGV. The CDR3 numbers 13 amino acids, ends counted. The CDR3 sequence is CASSLIPSDRVWY.

The CDR3 DNA reads as TGCGCCAGCGCCAGGGACAGGGGTACCTACAATGAGCAGTTCTTC. This translates into CASARDRGTYNEQFF. The rearrangement joins TRBV10-1 to TRBJ2-1, with 10 bases identical to TRBD1. Trimming cost V 8 bases and J 2 bases; bases outside gene matches: 6. Germline V CDR1 and CDR2: WNHNN, SYGVQD (reference sequence). The CDR3 contains 15 residues.

There are many counts of this clonotype. The V call is TRBV29-1, the J call TRBJ2-3; weak D call: TRBD2 (6 bases). Per the germline V gene, CDR1 is SQVTM and CDR2 is ANQGSEA. This CDR3 contains 14 residues. The CDR3 DNA sequence: TGCACCCGAACTTGGGACTGGGTCACAGATACGCAGTATTTT. Amino acid sequence: CTRTWDWVTDTQYF.

This clonotype was recorded at least ten times. The chain has TRBV7-2 and TRBJ2-1; no firm D call. V lost 5 bases to trimming and J lost 0 bases, with 17 bases between them. CDR1 is SGHTA and CDR2 is FQGNSA in the germline V gene. The CDR3 covers 17 residues. CDR3 sequence: CASSERETSSSYNEQFF. In DNA form, the CDR3 reads TGTGCCAGCAGCGAGCGAGAGACTTCCTCCTCCTACAATGAGCAGTTCTTC.

As to this clonotype: Because the CDR3's place on the DNA is in doubt, the DNA is left out and the CDR3 is given as listed by TCRdb. CDR3 residues: CASSLGLAGEVTGELFFF. V gene TRBV4-1 combines with J gene TRBJ2-2; no DNA check was done on the table's D call, TRBD2. Germline V gene sequence: CDR1 MGHRA, CDR2 YSYEKL. The CDR3 comprises 18 residues, both ends counted.

This clonotype appeared many times. This rearrangement joins TRBV3-1 to TRBJ2-1; D unclear. V shed 1 base and J shed 2 bases, with 0 bases lying between them. CDR3 length equals 12 residues. Looked up from germline, CDR1 is LGHDT and CDR2 is YNNKEL (reference sequence). The DNA of the CDR3 is TGTGCCAGCAGCCAAGCCTACAATGAGCAGTTCTTC. This codes for CASSQAYNEQFF.

This clonotype was seen repeatedly, ten times or more. This sequence joins TRBV19 and TRBJ2-1; D is uncertain. In germline, CDR1 is LNHDA, CDR2 SQIVND (reference sequence). CDR3 length: 15 residues. Trimming cost V 5 bases and J 2 bases, with 13 bases left between them. In DNA, the CDR3 is TGTGCCAGTAGTGTCGACTTCCGGCCCTACAATGAGCAGTTCTTC. Its protein is CASSVDFRPYNEQFF.

This clonotype was observed many times. The V and J genes are TRBV29-1 and TRBJ2-7; the D gene could be TRBD1 or TRBD2 (5 bases each). This CDR3 has 14 residues. Germline lookup yields CDR1 SQVTM and CDR2 ANQGSEA. Deletions cut 5 bases from V and 3 bases from J, with 17 bases between. This CDR3 is CSVLTGTVNYEQYF. CDR3 bases: TGCAGCGTTCTAACCGGGACGGTGAACTACGAGCAGTACTTC.

The table lists this clonotype with a few counts. The V call is TRBV7-9, the J call TRBJ2-1; 8 nucleotides agree with TRBD1. The germline V gene has CDR1 SEHNR and CDR2 FQNEAQ (reference sequence). The J segment lost 2 bases and the V segment lost 6 bases, leaving 6 bases of the junction unmatched. This CDR3 is built from 15 residues. DNA of the CDR3: TGTGCCAGCAGTCCAGACAGGGGCGCCTACAATGAGCAGTTCTTC. This translates into CASSPDRGAYNEQFF.

This clonotype was found a few times. The chain's CDR3 is CASSRAWALELFF. As DNA, the CDR3 is TGTGCCAGCAGCCGAGCGTGGGCTTTAGAACTGTTTTTT. The chain recombines TRBV11-2 with TRBJ1-4, with no clear D. The CDR3 sequence is 13 residues long. V was shortened by 5 bases and J by 12 bases, with 16 bases between the two germline ends. The germline V gene encodes CDR1 SGHAT and CDR2 FQNNGV.

Many counts were recorded for this clonotype. The chain combines TRBV7-9 with TRBJ2-5; the match to TRBD1 covers 7 bases. The CDR3 length is 14 residues. With 2 bases clipped from V and 4 bases from J, the junction kept 4 bases outside the gene matches. Germline V gene data show CDR1 as SEHNR and CDR2 as FQNEAQ (reference sequence). The CDR3 sequence is CASSLQQGLETQYF. DNA for the CDR3: TGTGCCAGCAGCTTACAACAGGGGTTAGAGACCCAGTACTTC.

V is TRBV27 and J is TRBJ1-4; 9 positions match TRBD1. This CDR3 contains 15 residues. J gave up 6 bases and V 6 bases, and 8 bases lay outside the gene matches. The germline V gene encodes CDR1 MNHEY and CDR2 SMNVEV (reference sequence). CDR3 amino acids: CASSSLGQGYEKLFF. Written as DNA, the CDR3 is TGTGCCAGCAGCTCCTTGGGACAGGGATATGAAAAACTGTTTTTT.

J is TRBJ2-1 and V is TRBV14, with D possibly matching TRBD1 (7 bases). The CDR3 totals 16 residues. Per the germline V gene, CDR1 is SGHDN and CDR2 is FVKESK. The V and J ends lost 0 bases and 3 bases respectively, with 12 bases between them. CDR3 nucleotide sequence: TGTGCCAGCAGCCAAGATGTCAGGGGGGTCTACAATGAGCAGTTCTTC. It yields the protein CASSQDVRGVYNEQFF.

This clonotype was counted ten times or more. The V and J genes are TRBV28 and TRBJ1-1; the match to TRBD1 covers 10 bases. The ends lost 5 bases at V and 11 bases at J; junction bases unmatched: 5. Germline CDR1 and CDR2: MDHEN and SYDVKM. The CDR3 covers 12 residues. CDR3 nucleotide sequence: TGTGCCAGCAGTCCTCCGGGACAGGGGGCTTTCTTT. Translated, it gives CASSPPGQGAFF. Full variable domain (rest looked up from reference TRBV28 and TRBJ1-1): DVKVTQSSRYLVKRTGEKVFLECVQDMDHENMFWYRQDPGLGLRLIYFSYDVKMKEKGDIPEGYSVSREKKERFSLILESASTNQTSMYLCASSPPGQGAFFGQGTRLTVV.

The gene calls are TRBV7-3 and TRBJ2-5, with no clear D. Germline-derived CDR1 and CDR2 are SGHTA and FQGTGA. V lost 3 bases and J lost 5, with 10 bases in between. The CDR3 contains 13 residues. The chain's CDR3 is CASSFHGLETQYF. CDR3 coding DNA: TGTGCCAGCAGCTTTCATGGGCTGGAGACCCAGTACTTC.

This clonotype was observed many times. The J gene is TRBJ2-7, the V gene TRBV20-1; D is uncertain. Trimming stripped 0 bases from V and 0 bases from J, with 9 bases between. The germline V gene has CDR1 DFQATT and CDR2 SNEGSKA (reference sequence). This CDR3 is 14 amino acids long. The CDR3, as DNA: TGCAGTGCTAGAGATCCGGACGGCTCCTACGAGCAGTACTTC. Protein sequence: CSARDPDGSYEQYF.

This clonotype was seen ten or more times. The chain recombines TRBV10-1 with TRBJ2-1; TRBD1 agrees at 11 bases. Germline lookup yields CDR1 WNHNN and CDR2 SYGVQD (reference sequence). Trimming cost V 6 bases and J 7 bases; bases outside gene matches: 5. The CDR3 runs 14 residues. In DNA form, the CDR3 reads TGCGCCAGCAGCCTTGGACAGGGGGCGAATGAGCAGTTCTTC. This encodes CASSLGQGANEQFF.

This clonotype was recorded many times. The genes are TRBV20-1 and TRBJ1-2; tentatively, D is TRBD1 (6 bases). CDR3 length equals 16 residues. Germline CDR1 is DFQATT and CDR2 is SNEGSKA (reference sequence). V was clipped by 3 bases and J by 2 bases, with 19 bases between them. CDR3 bases: TGCAGTGCTAGGGGTAACAGGGCGACTGAAAACTATGGCTACACCTTC. As protein: CSARGNRATENYGYTF.

Note on this clonotype: A clone one base away is much larger, so this may be a read error. The rearrangement joins TRBV30 to TRBJ1-5; no clear D. This CDR3 contains 13 residues. V was pared by 1 base and J by 3 bases, with 7 bases between. The germline CDR1 and CDR2 sequences are GTSNPN and SVGIG (reference sequence). The CDR3 region is CAWSGRNNQPQHF. For the CDR3, the DNA is TGTGCCTGGAGTGGACGGAACAATCAGCCCCAGCATTTT.

This clonotype was counted ten times or more. The chain joins TRBV27 to TRBJ2-1; 8 nucleotides match TRBD2. Germline trimming cut 2 bases from V and 5 bases from J; bases unmatched to any gene: 5. This CDR3 is 15 amino acids long. The germline gives CDR1 MNHEY, CDR2 SMNVEV (reference sequence). The CDR3 DNA is TGTGCCAGCAGTTTAAGTCTAGCGGGCGACAATGAGCAGTTCTTC. Its protein is CASSLSLAGDNEQFF.

This clonotype was seen repeatedly, ten times or more. A read error may account for a junction end that differs from germline. This chain links TRBV11-2 with TRBJ2-7; D unresolved. Germline CDR1 reads SGHAT; CDR2 reads FQNNGV. The CDR3 consists of 11 residues. Here the CDR3 reads CASSLEMTLLF. The CDR3 region has the DNA TGTGCCAGCAGCTTAGAAATGACACTCCTCTTC.